This T cell receptor beta chain was retrieved from a study of CD8+ T cells in alopecia areata. It was cDNA, reverse transcribed from extracted RNA, that served as the sequencing template. Some clones are missing from TCRdb's copy, which holds only in-frame ones; the method was immunoSEQ multiplex PCR. The sample carries about 23,000 clones, 40% to 65% recorded once. CDR1 is MNHEY and CDR2 is SMNVEV in the germline V gene (reference sequence). This CDR3 spans 21 amino acids. With 1 base clipped from V and 2 bases from J, the junction kept 15 bases outside the gene matches. The sequence came from a human donor with alopecia areata. This chain connects TRBV27 to TRBJ2-3; 13 positions match TRBD2. Material for sequencing was NKG2D-high CD8+ T cells sorted from blood. As DNA, the CDR3 is TGTGCCAGCAGTTTATTAGCAGGTGGACTAGCGGGAGTCGCAGTCACAGATACGCAGTATTTT. Translated: CASSLLAGGLAGVAVTDTQYF.